The present entry profiles one T cell receptor beta chain with its context. This may arise from a read error, as a much more abundant clone is one base away. CDR3 length: 13 amino acids. The germline V and J ends were trimmed by 5 bases and 6 bases, with 17 bases remaining between them. Germline CDR1 reads DFQATT; CDR2 reads SNEGSKA (reference sequence). The data originate from a study of Graves' ophthalmopathy and Graves' hyperthyroidism. The TCR beta CDR3 regions underwent amplification from RNA transcripts. HTBI primers were employed in first-round RT-PCR, then a second-round multiplex PCR followed. In TCRdb, the multiplex PCR reads were re-called with MiXCR into one record per CDR3 protein. The profile shows just over 600,000 distinct CDR3 sequences, 20% to 25% of them singletons.

Sequencing input: peripheral blood. This rearrangement joins TRBV20-1 to TRBJ2-7; a possible D gene is TRBD2 (5 bases). This sequence was found in a woman under 30 with stable Graves' hyperthyroidism. Some clones in this sample may be carry-over from other donors' samples. CDR3 region: CSAQIGVPGEQYF. The DNA of the CDR3 is TGCAGTGCTCAGATCGGGGTCCCGGGCGAGCAGTACTTC.